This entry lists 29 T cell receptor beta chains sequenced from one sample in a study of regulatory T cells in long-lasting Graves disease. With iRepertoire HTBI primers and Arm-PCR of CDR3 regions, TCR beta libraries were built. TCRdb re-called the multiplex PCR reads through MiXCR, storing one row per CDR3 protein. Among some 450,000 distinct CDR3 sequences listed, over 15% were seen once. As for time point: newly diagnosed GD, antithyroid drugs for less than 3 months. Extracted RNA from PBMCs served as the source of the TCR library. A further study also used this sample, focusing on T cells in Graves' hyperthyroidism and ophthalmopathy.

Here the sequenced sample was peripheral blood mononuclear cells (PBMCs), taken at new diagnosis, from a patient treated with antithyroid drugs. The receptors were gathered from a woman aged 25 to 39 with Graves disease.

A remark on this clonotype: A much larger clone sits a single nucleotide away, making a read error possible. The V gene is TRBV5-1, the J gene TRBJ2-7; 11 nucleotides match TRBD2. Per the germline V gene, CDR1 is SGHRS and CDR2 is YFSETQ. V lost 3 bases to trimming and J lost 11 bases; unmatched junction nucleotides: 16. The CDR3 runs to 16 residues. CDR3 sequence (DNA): TGCGCCAGCAGCTCATCGTTAGCGGGAGGGCCGATGGAGGAGTACTTC. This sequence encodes CASSSSLAGGPMEEYF.

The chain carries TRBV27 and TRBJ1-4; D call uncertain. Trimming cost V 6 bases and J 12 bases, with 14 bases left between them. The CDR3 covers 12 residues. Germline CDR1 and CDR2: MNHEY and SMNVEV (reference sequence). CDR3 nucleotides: TGTGCCAGCAGCCCTACTCAATCAGAACTGTTTTTT. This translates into CASSPTQSELFF.

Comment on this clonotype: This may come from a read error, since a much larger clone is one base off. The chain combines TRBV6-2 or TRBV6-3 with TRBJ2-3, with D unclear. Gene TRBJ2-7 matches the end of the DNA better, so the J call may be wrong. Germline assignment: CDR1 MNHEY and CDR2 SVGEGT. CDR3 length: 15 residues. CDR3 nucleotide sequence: TGTGCCATCAGCCCGGGCAGTTCCGCAATCTACGAGCAGTACTTC. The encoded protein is CAISPGSSAIYEQYF.

CDR3: CASSPRYTNTEAFF. The CDR3, as DNA: TGTGCCAGCTCACCACGGTACACGAACACTGAAGCTTTCTTT. The rearrangement links TRBV18 to TRBJ1-1; no reliable D call. Deletions cut 1 base from V and 1 base from J, with 7 bases between. From germline, CDR1 is KGHSH and CDR2 LQKENI. This CDR3 has 14 amino acids.

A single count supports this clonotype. In DNA, the CDR3 is TGTGCCAGTAGTATGGGGCATAGGAGGAACACCGGGGAGCTGTTTTTT. Its protein product is CASSMGHRRNTGELFF. The chain combines TRBV19 with TRBJ2-2; D may be TRBD1 (5 bases). Germline loops: CDR1 LNHDA, CDR2 SQIVND (reference sequence). V lost 3 bases and J lost 1, with 12 bases in between. The CDR3 has 16 residues.

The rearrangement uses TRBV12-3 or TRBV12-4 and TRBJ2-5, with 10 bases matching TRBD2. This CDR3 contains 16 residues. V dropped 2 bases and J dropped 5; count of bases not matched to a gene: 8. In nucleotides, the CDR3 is TGTGCCAGCAGTTTAAAGTCTAGCGGGAGATTGGAGACCCAGTACTTC. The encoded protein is CASSLKSSGRLETQYF.

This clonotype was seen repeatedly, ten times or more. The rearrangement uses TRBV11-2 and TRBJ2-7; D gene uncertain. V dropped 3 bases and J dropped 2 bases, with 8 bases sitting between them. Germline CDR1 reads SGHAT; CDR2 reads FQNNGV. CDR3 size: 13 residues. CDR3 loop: CASSFSAAYEQYF. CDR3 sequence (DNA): TGTGCCAGCAGCTTTTCTGCCGCCTACGAGCAGTACTTC.

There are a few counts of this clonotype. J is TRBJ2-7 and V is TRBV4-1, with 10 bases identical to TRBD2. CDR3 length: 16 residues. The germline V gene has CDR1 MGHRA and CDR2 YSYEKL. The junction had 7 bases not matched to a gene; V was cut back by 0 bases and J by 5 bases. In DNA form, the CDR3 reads TGCGCCAGCAGCCAAGATGGAGCGGGAGGGCCGCACGAGCAGTACTTC. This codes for CASSQDGAGGPHEQYF.

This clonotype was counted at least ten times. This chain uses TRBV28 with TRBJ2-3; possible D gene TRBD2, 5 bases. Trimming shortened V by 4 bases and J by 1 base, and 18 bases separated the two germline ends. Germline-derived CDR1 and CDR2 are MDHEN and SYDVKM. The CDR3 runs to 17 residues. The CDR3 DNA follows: TGTGCCAGCAGTTCGTCCCGAACTAGGTTAGGCACAGATACGCAGTATTTT. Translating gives CASSSSRTRLGTDTQYF.

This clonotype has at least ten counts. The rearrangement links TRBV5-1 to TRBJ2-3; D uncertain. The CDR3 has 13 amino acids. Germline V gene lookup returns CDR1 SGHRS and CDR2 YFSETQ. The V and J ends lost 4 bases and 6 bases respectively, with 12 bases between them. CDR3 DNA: TGCGCCAGCAGCCTATTCAGGTCCGATACGCAGTATTTT. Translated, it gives CASSLFRSDTQYF.

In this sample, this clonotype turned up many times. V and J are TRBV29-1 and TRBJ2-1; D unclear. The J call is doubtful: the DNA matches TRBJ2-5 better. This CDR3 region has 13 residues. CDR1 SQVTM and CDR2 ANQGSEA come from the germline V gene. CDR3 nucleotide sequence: TGCAGCGTCCATAGACTCCTTCAAGAGACCCAGTACTTC. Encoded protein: CSVHRLLQETQYF.

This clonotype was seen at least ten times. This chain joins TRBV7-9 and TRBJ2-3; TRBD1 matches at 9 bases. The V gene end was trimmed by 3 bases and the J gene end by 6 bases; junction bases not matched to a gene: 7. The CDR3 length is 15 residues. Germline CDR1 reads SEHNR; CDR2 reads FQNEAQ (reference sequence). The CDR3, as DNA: TGTGCCAGCAGCTTTCCGGGACAGGGCATGGATACGCAGTATTTT. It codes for CASSFPGQGMDTQYF.

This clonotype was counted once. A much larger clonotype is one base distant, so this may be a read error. The CDR3 DNA sequence: TGTGCCAGCAGTCCGACACAGGGATATCAGCCCCAGCATTTT. Its protein is CASSPTQGYQPQHF. The chain employs TRBV28 and TRBJ1-5; TRBD1 might be the D (6 bases). The CDR3 contains 14 residues. Germline V gives CDR1 MDHEN, CDR2 SYDVKM. V was pared by 5 bases and J by 5 bases, with 13 bases between.

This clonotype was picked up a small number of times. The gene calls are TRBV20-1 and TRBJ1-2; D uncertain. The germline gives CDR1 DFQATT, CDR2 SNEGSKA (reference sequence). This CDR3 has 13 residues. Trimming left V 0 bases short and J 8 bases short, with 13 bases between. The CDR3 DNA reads TGCAGTGCTAGAGATTCCCGGGGAGTAGGCTACACCTTC. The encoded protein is CSARDSRGVGYTF.

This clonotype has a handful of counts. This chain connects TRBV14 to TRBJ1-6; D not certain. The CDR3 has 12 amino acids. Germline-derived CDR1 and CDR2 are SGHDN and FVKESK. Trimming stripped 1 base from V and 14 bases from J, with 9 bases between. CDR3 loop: CASSQVGWSLHF. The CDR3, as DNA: TGTGCCAGCAGCCAAGTGGGGTGGTCCCTCCACTTT.

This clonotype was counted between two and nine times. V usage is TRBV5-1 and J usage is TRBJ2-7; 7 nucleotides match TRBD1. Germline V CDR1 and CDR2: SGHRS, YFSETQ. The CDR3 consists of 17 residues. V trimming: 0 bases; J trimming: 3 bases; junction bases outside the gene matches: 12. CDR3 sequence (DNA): TGCGCCAGCAGCTTGGCCCTAGCCTCAGGGGGAAACTACGAGCAGTACTTC. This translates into CASSLALASGGNYEQYF.

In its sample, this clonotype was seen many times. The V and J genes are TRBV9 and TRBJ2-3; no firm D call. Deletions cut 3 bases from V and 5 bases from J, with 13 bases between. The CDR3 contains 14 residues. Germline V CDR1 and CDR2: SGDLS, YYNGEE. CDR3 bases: TGTGCCAGCAGCGCCGCCCAGCGCGGAGATACGCAGTATTTT. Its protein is CASSAAQRGDTQYF.

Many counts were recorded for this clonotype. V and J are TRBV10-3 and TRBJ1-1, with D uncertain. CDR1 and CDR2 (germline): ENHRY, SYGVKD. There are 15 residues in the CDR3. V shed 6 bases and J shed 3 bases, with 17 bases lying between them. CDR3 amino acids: CAIRKSEGGDTEAFF. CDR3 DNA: TGTGCCATCAGGAAGAGTGAAGGTGGGGACACTGAAGCTTTCTTT.

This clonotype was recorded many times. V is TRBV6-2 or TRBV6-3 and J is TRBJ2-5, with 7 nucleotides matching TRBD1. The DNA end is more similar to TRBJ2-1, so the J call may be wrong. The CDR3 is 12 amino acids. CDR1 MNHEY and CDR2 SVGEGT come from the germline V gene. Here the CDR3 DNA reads TGTGCCAGCAGTTACGGACAGGACCAGCAGTTCTTC. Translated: CASSYGQDQQFF.

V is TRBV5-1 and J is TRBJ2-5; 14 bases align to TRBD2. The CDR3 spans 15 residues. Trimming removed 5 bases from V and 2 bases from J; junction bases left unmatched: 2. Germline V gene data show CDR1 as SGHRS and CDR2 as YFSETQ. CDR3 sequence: CASRGLAGGQETQYF. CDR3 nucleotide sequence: TGCGCCAGCAGAGGACTAGCGGGAGGACAAGAGACCCAGTACTTC.

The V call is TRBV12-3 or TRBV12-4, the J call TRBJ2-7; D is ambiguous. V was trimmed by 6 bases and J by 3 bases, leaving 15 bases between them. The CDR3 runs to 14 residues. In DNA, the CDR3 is TGTGCCAGCAGACTCTCCTACGGCGACTACGAGCAGTACTTC. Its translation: CASRLSYGDYEQYF.

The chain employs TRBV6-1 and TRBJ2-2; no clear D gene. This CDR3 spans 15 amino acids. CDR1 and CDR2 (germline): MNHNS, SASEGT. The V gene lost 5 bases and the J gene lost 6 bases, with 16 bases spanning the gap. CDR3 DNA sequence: TGTGCCAGCAGTCTAGGCCTGATTTATCCCGGGGAGCTGTTTTTT. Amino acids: CASSLGLIYPGELFF.

CDR3 in DNA: TGTGCCAGCAGCCCTCGGGACGGATACACTGAAGCTTTCTTT. Protein: CASSPRDGYTEAFF. The gene calls are TRBV7-6 and TRBJ1-1; maybe TRBD1 (5 bases). The CDR3 contains 14 residues. Germline CDR1 SGHVS, CDR2 FNYEAQ. V shed 5 bases and J shed 3 bases, with 13 bases lying between them.

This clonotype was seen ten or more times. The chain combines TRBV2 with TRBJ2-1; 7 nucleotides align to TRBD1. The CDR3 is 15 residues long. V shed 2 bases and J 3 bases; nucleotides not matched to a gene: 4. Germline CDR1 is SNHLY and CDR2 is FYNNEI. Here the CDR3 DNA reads TGTGCCAGCAGTGAAAGCCCAGGGGGCTACAATGAGCAGTTCTTC. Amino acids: CASSESPGGYNEQFF. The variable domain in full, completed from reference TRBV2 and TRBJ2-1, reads EPEVTQTPSHQVTQMGQEVILRCVPISNHLYFYWYRQILGQKVEFLVSFYNNEISEKSEIFDDQFSVERPDGSNFTLKIRSTKLEDSAMYFCASSESPGGYNEQFFGPGTRLTVL.

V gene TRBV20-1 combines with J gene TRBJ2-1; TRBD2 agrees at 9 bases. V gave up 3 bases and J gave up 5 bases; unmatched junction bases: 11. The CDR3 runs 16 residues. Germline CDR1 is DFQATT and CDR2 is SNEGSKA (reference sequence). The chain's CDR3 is CSASGQAGGPHNEQFF. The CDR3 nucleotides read TGCAGTGCTAGTGGCCAGGCGGGAGGGCCCCACAATGAGCAGTTCTTC.

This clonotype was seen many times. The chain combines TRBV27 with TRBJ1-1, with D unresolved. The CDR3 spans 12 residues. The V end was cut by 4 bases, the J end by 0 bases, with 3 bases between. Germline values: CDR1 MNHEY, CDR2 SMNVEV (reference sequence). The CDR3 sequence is CASSSVNTEAFF. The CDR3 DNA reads TGTGCCAGCAGTTCAGTGAACACTGAAGCTTTCTTT.

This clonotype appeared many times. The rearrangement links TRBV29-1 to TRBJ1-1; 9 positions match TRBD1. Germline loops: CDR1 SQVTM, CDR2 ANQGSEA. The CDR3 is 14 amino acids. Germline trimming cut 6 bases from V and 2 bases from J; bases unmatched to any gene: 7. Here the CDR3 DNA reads TGCAGCGTCCTAACAGGGGGCGTCAACACTGAAGCTTTCTTT. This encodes CSVLTGGVNTEAFF.

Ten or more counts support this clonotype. The CDR3 protein is CASSPGTTQYF. The DNA for the CDR3 is TGTGCCAGCAGCCCCGGGACAACGCAGTATTTT. The J gene is TRBJ2-3, the V gene TRBV7-2, with D possibly TRBD1 on 6 matching bases. Trimming left V 5 bases short and J 9 bases short, with 9 bases between. The CDR3 has 11 amino acids. Germline V gene data show CDR1 as SGHTA and CDR2 as FQGNSA. The full variable domain, completed using reference TRBV7-2 and TRBJ2-3, is GAGVSQSPSNKVTEKGKDVELRCDPISGHTALYWYRQSLGQGLEFLIYFQGNSAPDKSGLPSDRFSAERTGGSVSTLTIQRTQQEDSAVYLCASSPGTTQYFGPGTRLTVL.

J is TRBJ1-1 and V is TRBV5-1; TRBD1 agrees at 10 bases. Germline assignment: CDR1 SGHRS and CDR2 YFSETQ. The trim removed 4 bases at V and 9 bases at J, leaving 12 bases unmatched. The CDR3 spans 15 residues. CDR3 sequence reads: CASSLPGQGIKKAFF. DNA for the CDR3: TGCGCCAGCAGCCTTCCGGGACAGGGGATTAAAAAAGCTTTCTTT.